A single TCR beta chain is shown here with its context. V was clipped by 5 bases and J by 2 bases; unmatched bases: 11. Germline V lookup: CDR1 PRHDT, CDR2 FYEKMQ (reference sequence). The CDR3 length is 16 residues. The entry originates in a study of shared clonotypes between healthy human individuals. Naivety among CD8 cells was defined by CD45RO negativity and positive CCR7 selection, thereby excluding terminally differentiated effector memory CD45RA+ cells. Here immunoSEQ multiplex PCR was the method, and the copy in TCRdb shows in-frame clones only, minus some. Here the sample spans approximately 720,000 clones, under 95% being singletons.

The chain is built from TRBV13 and TRBJ2-5, with 7 bases matching TRBD1. The TCR originated in a man aged 25-40 years in good health. Sequencing used naive CD8+ T cells sorted from blood. Here the CDR3 DNA reads TGTGCCAGCAGCCAAACGAACAGGGGAATTCAAGAGACCCAGTACTTC. This encodes CASSQTNRGIQETQYF. The full variable domain, with the rest looked up from reference TRBV13 and TRBJ2-5, is AAGVIQSPRHLIKEKRETATLKCYPIPRHDTVYWYQQGPGQDPQFLISFYEKMQSDKGSIPDRFSAQQFSDYHSELNMSSLELGDSALYFCASSQTNRGIQETQYFGPGTRLLVL.